This T cell receptor (beta chain) appears in the sequencing data of a study of radiotherapy plus CTLA-4 blockade in lung cancer. Overall study context: Disease control was achieved by approximately 32% of patients, and objective responses by about 17%. Study observations and caveats: Expansion of tumor-derived TCR clones was observed in blood after radiotherapy plus ipilimumab. Early clone dynamics of blood T cells, plus interferon-beta, reportedly predicted response best.

With ipilimumab providing CTLA-4 blockade, focal radiation was administered to patients who had chemo-refractory metastatic non-small-cell lung cancer. Between the trimmed V and J ends, which lost 5 bases and 12 bases, there was a span of 14 bases. In germline, CDR1 is SGHTA, CDR2 FQGNSA. The CDR3 is 12 residues long. Notes on this clone: What it recognizes is unknown.

Sequencing was performed with immunoSEQ multiplex PCR; in TCRdb, only in-frame clones are kept and a portion is missing. The table includes 75,000 to 95,000 clones, less than 80% detected once. The source of this sequence is a human donor with non-small cell lung cancer that progressed on radiotherapy plus ipilimumab. V and J are TRBV7-2 and TRBJ2-1; D might be TRBD1 (6 bases). The material sequenced was peripheral blood, taken from a patient treated with radiotherapy plus ipilimumab. CDR3 nucleotides: TGTGCCAGCAGCCTAACAGGGATAGGGCAGTTCTTC. Protein product: CASSLTGIGQFF.